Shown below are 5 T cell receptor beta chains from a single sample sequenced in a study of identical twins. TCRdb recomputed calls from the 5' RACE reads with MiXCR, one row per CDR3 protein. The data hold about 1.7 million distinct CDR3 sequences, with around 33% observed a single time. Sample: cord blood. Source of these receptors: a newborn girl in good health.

The CDR3 spells CASSQGLPTGSNTGELFF. The CDR3 nucleotides are TGTGCCAGCAGTCAAGGGCTCCCGACAGGGTCGAACACCGGGGAGCTGTTTTTT. The chain is built from TRBV12-3 or TRBV12-4 and TRBJ2-2; 7 bases line up with TRBD1. The junction had 12 bases not matched to a gene; V was cut back by 5 bases and J by 0 bases. The CDR3 loop spans 18 amino acids.

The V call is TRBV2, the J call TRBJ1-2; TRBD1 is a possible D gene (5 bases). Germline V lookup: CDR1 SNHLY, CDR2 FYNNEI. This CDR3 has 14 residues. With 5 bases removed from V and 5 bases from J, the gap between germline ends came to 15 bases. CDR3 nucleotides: TGTGCCAGCAGTTTCCGGGACCTAGATTATGGCTACACCTTC. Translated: CASSFRDLDYGYTF.

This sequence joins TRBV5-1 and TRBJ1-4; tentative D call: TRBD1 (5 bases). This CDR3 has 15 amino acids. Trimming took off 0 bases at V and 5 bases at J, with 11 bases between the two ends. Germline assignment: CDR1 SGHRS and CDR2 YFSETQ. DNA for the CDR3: TGCGCCAGCAGCTTGGCCGGGACGATAAATGAAAAACTGTTTTTT. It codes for CASSLAGTINEKLFF.

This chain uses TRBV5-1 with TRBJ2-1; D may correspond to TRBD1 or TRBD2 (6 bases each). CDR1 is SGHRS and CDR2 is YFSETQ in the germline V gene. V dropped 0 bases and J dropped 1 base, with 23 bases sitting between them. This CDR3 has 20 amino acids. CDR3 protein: CASSLAFSGGALRSYNEQFF. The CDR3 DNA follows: TGCGCCAGCAGCTTGGCCTTTTCCGGGGGCGCGTTACGGTCCTACAATGAGCAGTTCTTC.

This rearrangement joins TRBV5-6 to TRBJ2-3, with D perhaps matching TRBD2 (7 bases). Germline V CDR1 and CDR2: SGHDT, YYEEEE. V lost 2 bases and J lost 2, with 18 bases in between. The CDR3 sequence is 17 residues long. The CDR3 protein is CASSFPRGGTYTDTQYF. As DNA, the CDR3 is TGTGCCAGCAGCTTCCCAAGGGGGGGCACCTACACAGATACGCAGTATTTT.